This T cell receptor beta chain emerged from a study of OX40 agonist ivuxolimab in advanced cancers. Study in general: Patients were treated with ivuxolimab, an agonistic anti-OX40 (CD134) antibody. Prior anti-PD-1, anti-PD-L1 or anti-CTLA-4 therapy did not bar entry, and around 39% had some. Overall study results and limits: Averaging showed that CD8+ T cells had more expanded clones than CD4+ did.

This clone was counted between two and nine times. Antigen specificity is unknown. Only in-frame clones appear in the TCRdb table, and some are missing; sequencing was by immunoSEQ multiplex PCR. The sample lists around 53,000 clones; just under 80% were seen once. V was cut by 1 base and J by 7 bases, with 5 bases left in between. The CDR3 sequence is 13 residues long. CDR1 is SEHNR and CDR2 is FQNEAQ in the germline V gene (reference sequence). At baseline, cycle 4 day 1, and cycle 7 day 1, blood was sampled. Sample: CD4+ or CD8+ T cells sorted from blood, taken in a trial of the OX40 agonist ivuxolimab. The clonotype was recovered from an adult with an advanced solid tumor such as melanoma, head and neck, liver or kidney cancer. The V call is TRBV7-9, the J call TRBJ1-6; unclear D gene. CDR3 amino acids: CASSLGSNSPLHF. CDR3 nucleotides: TGTGCCAGCAGCTTAGGATCGAATTCACCCCTCCACTTT.